The sequence of this T cell receptor (beta chain) was determined in a study of radiotherapy plus CTLA-4 blockade in lung cancer. About this clone: Its antigen is unidentified. The CDR3 end shows no conserved phenylalanine or tryptophan, and so a read error is likely.

Assay used: immunoSEQ multiplex PCR; TCRdb lists only in-frame clones, some missing. The data hold 20,000 to 30,000 clones, with approximately 77% observed a single time. The germline V and J ends were trimmed by 1 base and 6 bases, with 9 bases remaining between them. The CDR3 extends over 13 amino acids. CDR1 and CDR2 from the germline V gene are SGHAT and FQNNGV. Focal radiation and CTLA-4 blockade (ipilimumab) were tested in chemo-refractory metastatic non-small-cell lung cancer patients. Overall study results and limits: According to reports, early shifts in blood T cell clones, alongside interferon-beta, forecast response most accurately.

The rearrangement links TRBV11-2 to TRBJ1-1; D is unclear. The specimen was peripheral blood, collected from a patient treated with radiotherapy plus ipilimumab. This receptor was identified in a human donor with non-small cell lung cancer that progressed on radiotherapy plus ipilimumab. The CDR3 here is CASSLVEGPEAFL. CDR3 DNA sequence: TGTGCCAGCAGCTTAGTAGAGGGCCCTGAAGCTTTCCTT.